This T cell receptor (beta chain) comes out of a study of OX40 agonist ivuxolimab in advanced cancers. On the study more broadly: Patients were infused with ivuxolimab every 2 weeks at 0.01 to 10 mg/kg. Three patients, one with hepatocellular carcinoma and two with cutaneous melanoma, achieved partial responses.

TCRdb keeps only in-frame clones here, not all; method: immunoSEQ multiplex PCR. The sample shows some 80,000 clones, 85% to 95% of them seen only once. This CDR3 is 18 amino acids long. J gave up 1 base and V 4 bases, and 13 bases lay outside the gene matches. CDR1 is KGHSH, CDR2 LQKENI, per germline. This receptor was obtained from an adult with an advanced solid tumor such as melanoma, head and neck, liver or kidney cancer. The sequenced sample was CD4+ or CD8+ T cells sorted from blood, obtained in a trial of the OX40 agonist ivuxolimab. J is TRBJ1-1 and V is TRBV18; 9 nucleotides line up with TRBD1. As DNA, the CDR3 is TGTGCCAGCTCACTGAGGACAGGGGTCGAAGGACCGAACACTGAAGCTTTCTTT. Translated: CASSLRTGVEGPNTEAFF.